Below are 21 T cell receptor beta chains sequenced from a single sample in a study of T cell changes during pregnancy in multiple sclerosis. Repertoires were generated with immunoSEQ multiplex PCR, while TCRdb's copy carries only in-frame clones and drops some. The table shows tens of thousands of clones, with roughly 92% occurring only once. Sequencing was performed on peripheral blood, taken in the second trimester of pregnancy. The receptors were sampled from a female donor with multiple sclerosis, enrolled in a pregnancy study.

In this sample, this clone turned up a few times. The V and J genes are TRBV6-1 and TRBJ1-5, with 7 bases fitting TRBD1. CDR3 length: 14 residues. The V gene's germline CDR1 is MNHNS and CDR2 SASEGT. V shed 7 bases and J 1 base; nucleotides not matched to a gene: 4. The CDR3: CASTVGQSNQPQHF. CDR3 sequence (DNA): TGTGCCAGCACCGTGGGACAGAGCAATCAGCCCCAGCATTTT.

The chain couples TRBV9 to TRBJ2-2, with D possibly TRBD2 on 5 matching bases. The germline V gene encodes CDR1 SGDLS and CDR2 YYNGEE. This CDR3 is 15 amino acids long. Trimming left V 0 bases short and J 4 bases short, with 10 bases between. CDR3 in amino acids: CASSVGGLPTGELFF. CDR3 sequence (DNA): TGTGCCAGCAGCGTAGGCGGGCTACCCACCGGGGAGCTGTTTTTT.

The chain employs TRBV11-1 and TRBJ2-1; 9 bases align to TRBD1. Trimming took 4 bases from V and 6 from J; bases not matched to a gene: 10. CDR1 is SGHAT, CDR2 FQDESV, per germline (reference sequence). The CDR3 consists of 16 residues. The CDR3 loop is CASSSQTGQGANEQFF. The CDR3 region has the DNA TGTGCCAGCAGCTCCCAAACGGGACAGGGTGCCAATGAGCAGTTCTTC. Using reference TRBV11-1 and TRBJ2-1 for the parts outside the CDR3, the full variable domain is EAEVAQSPRYKITEKSQAVAFWCDPISGHATLYWYRQILGQGPELLVQFQDESVVDDSQLPKDRFSAERLKGVDSTLKIQPAELGDSAMYLCASSSQTGQGANEQFFGPGTRLTVL.

The CDR3 here is CASSLATGYYEQYF. DNA of the CDR3: TGTGCCAGCAGCTTAGCGACAGGGTACTACGAGCAGTACTTC. The genes are TRBV7-2 and TRBJ2-7; 7 nucleotides align to TRBD1. The V and J ends lost 0 bases and 3 bases, in that order; junction bases with no gene match: 2. Germline V gene data show CDR1 as SGHTA and CDR2 as FQGNSA. This CDR3 is built from 14 residues. The full variable domain, in which reference TRBV7-2 and TRBJ2-7 provide the parts outside the CDR3, is GAGVSQSPSNKVTEKGKDVELRCDPISGHTALYWYRQSLGQGLEFLIYFQGNSAPDKSGLPSDRFSAERTGGSVSTLTIQRTQQEDSAVYLCASSLATGYYEQYFGPGTRLTVT.

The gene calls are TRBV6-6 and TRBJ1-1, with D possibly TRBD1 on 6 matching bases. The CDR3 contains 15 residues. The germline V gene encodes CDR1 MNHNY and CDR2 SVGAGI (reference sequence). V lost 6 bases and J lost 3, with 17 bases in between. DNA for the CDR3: TGTGCCAGCAGGGACAGTCGGGGGGCCTACACTGAAGCTTTCTTT. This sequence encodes CASRDSRGAYTEAFF.

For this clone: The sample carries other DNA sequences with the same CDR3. This chain's CDR3 is CAWSFRGTEAFF. CDR3 DNA: TGTGCCTGGAGTTTCAGGGGGACTGAAGCTTTCTTT. The rearrangement links TRBV30 to TRBJ1-1; 7 nucleotides agree with TRBD1. The trim removed 2 bases at V and 5 bases at J, leaving 2 bases unmatched. This CDR3 has 12 residues. CDR1 and CDR2 from the germline V gene are GTSNPN and SVGIG (reference sequence).

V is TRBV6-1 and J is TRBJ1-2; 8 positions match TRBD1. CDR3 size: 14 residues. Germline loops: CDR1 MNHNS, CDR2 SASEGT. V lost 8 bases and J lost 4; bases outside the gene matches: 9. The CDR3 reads CASQGQGYGYGYTF. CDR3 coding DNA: TGTGCCAGCCAAGGACAGGGATATGGCTATGGCTACACCTTC.

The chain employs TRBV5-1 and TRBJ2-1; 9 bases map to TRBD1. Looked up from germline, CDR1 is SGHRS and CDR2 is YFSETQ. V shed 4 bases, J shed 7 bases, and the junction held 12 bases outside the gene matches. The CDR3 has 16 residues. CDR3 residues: CASSPLLQGARNEQFF. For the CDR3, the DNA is TGCGCCAGCAGCCCCTTATTACAGGGGGCGCGAAATGAGCAGTTCTTC.

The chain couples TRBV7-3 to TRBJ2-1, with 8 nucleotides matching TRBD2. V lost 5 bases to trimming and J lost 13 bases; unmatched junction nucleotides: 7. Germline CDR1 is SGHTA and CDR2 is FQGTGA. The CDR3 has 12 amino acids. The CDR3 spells CASSREGGLQFF. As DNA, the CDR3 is TGTGCCAGCAGCCGGGAGGGGGGACTTCAGTTCTTC.

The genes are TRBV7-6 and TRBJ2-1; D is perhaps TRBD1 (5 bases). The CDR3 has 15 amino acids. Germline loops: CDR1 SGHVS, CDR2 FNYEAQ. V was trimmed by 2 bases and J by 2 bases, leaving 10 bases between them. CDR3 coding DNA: TGTGCCAGCAGCTTAAGGGGTCACCCCTACAATGAGCAGTTCTTC. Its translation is CASSLRGHPYNEQFF.

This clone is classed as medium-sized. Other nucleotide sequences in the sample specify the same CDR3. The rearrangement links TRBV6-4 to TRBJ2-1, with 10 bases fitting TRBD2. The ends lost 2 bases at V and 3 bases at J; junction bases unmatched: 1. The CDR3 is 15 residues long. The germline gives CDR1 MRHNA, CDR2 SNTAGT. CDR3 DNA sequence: TGTGCCAGCAGTGACGGGACTAGCGACTACAATGAGCAGTTCTTC. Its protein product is CASSDGTSDYNEQFF.

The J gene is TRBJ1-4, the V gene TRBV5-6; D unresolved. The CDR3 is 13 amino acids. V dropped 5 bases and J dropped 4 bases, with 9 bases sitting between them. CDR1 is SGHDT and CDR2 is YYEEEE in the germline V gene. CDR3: CASRGRINEKLFF. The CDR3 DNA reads TGTGCCAGCAGGGGCAGGATTAATGAAAAACTGTTTTTT. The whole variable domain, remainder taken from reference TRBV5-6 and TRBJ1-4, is DAGVTQSPTHLIKTRGQQVTLRCSPKSGHDTVSWYQQALGQGPQFIFQYYEEEERQRGNFPDRFSGHQFPNYSSELNVNALLLGDSALYLCASRGRINEKLFFGSGTQLSVL.

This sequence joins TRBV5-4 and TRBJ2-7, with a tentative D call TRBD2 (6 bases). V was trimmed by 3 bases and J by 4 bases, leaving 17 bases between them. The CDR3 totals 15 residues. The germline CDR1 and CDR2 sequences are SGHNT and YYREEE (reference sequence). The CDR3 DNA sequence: TGTGCCAGCAGCTATGTGGAGGGAATAACGTACGAGCAGTACTTC. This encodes CASSYVEGITYEQYF.

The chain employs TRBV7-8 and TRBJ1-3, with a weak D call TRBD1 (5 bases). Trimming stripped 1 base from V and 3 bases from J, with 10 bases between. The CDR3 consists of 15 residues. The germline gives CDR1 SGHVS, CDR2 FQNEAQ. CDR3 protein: CASSLVGGGGNTIYF. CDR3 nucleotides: TGTGCCAGCAGCTTAGTGGGGGGGGGTGGAAACACCATATATTTT.

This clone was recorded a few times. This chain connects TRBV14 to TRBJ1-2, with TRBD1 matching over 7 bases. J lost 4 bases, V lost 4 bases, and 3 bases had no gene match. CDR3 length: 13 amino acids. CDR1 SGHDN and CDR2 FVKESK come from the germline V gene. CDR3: CASSPTGPYGYTF. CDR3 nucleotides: TGTGCCAGCAGCCCGACAGGGCCCTATGGCTACACCTTC.

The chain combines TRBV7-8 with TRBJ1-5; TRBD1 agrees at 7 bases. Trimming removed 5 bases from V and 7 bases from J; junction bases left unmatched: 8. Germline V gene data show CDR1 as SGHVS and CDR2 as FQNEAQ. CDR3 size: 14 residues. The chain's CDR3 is CASSPDRAEQPQHF. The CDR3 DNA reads TGTGCCAGCAGCCCCGACAGGGCGGAGCAGCCCCAGCATTTT.

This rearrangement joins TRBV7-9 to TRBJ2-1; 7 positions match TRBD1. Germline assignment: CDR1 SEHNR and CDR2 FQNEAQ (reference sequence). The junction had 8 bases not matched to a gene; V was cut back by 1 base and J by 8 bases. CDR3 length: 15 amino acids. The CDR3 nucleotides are TGTGCCAGCAGCTTAGGACAGGGAAAGAATCATGAGCAGTTCTTC. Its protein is CASSLGQGKNHEQFF.

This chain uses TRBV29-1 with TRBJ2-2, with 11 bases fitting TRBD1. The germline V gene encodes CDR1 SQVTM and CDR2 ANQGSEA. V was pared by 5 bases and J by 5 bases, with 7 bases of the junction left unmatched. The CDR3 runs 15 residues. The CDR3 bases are TGCAGCGTTCAAACAGGACAGGGGGCAACCGGGGAGCTGTTTTTT. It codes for CSVQTGQGATGELFF.

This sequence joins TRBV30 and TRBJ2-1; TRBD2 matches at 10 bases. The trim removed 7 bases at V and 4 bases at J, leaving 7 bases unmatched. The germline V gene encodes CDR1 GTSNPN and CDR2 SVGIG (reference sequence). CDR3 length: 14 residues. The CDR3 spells CALSGLAVYNEQFF. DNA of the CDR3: TGTGCCTTATCAGGACTAGCGGTGTACAATGAGCAGTTCTTC.

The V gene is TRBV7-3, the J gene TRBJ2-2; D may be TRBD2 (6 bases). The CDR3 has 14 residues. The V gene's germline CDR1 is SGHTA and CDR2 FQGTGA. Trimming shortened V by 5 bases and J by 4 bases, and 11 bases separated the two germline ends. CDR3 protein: CASSGTSRTGELFF. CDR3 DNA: TGTGCCAGCAGCGGCACTAGCCGCACCGGGGAGCTGTTTTTT.

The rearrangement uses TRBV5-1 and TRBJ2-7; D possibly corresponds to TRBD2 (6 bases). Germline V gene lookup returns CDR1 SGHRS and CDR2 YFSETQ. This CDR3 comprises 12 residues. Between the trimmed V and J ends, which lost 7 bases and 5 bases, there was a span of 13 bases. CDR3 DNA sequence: TGCGCCAGCTCGGAGGGGTACAACGAGCAGTACTTC. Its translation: CASSEGYNEQYF.